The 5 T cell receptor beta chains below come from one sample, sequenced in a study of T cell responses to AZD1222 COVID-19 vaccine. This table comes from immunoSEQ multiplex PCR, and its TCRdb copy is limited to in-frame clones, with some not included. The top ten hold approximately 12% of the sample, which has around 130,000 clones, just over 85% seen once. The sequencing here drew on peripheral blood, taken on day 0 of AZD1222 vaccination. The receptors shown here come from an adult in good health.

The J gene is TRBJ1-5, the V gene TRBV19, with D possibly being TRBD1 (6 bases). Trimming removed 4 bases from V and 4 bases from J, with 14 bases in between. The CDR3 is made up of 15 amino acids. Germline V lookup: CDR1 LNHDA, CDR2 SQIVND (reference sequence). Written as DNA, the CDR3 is TGTGCCAGTAGTAGAAACAGGGAAGTGAATCAGCCCCAGCATTTT. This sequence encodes CASSRNREVNQPQHF.

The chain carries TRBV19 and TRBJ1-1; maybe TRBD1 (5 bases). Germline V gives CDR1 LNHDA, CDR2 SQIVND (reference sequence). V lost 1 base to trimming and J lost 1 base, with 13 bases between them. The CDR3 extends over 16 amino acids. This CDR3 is CASSIGGWAPNTEAFF. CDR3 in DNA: TGTGCCAGTAGTATAGGGGGGTGGGCGCCGAACACTGAAGCTTTCTTT.

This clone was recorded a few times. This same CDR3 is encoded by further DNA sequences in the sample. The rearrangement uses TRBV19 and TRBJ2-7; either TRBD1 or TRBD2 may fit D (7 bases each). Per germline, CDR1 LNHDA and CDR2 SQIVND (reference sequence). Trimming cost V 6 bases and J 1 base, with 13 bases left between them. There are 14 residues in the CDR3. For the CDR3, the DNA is TGTGCCAGTAGCCTCAGGGGGGGATCCTACGAGCAGTACTTC. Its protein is CASSLRGGSYEQYF. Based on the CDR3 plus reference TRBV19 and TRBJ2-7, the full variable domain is DGGITQSPKYLFRKEGQNVTLSCEQNLNHDAMYWYRQDPGQGLRLIYYSQIVNDFQKGDIAEGYSVSREKKESFPLTVTSAQKNPTAFYLCASSLRGGSYEQYFGPGTRLTVT.

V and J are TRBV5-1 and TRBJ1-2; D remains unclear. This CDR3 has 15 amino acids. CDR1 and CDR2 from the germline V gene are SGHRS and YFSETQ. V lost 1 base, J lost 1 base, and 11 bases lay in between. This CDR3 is CASSLMPGNNYGYTF. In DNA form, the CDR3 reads TGCGCCAGCAGCTTGATGCCGGGAAATAACTATGGCTACACCTTC.

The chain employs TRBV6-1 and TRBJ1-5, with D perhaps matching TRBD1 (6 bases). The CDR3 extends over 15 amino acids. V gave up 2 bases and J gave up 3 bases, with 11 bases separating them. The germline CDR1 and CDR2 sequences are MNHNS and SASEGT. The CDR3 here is CASSEFVGANQPQHF. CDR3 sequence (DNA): TGTGCCAGCAGTGAATTCGTGGGGGCCAATCAGCCCCAGCATTTT.